Below are 24 T cell receptor beta chains sequenced from a single sample in a study of blood T cell repertoires in COVID-19. Sequencing used immunoSEQ multiplex PCR; TCRdb keeps in-frame clones, though not all of them. The data show a few hundred thousand clones, more than 75% seen once. The sequenced material came from peripheral blood. The receptors derive from a woman aged 45-65 years with acute or convalescent COVID-19.

As for this clone: This specimen includes other DNA sequences encoding the same CDR3. The chain uses TRBV5-1 and TRBJ2-7; TRBD2 aligns across 12 bases. CDR1 is SGHRS and CDR2 is YFSETQ in the germline V gene. The CDR3 extends over 15 amino acids. Germline trimming cut 0 bases from V and 4 bases from J; bases unmatched to any gene: 2. The CDR3 DNA reads as TGCGCCAGCAGCTTGGCTAGCGGGAGGGCGTACGAGCAGTACTTC. Translated: CASSLASGRAYEQYF.

The chain combines TRBV27 with TRBJ2-7; D might be TRBD1 (6 bases). In germline, CDR1 is MNHEY, CDR2 SMNVEV (reference sequence). This CDR3 is built from 11 residues. Trimming cost V 6 bases and J 10 bases, with 13 bases left between them. CDR3 bases: TGTGCCAGCAGCACAGGGCTAAGACAGTACTTC. Amino acid sequence: CASSTGLRQYF.

V is TRBV5-1 and J is TRBJ2-7, with a possible D match to TRBD1 (6 bases). Looked up from germline, CDR1 is SGHRS and CDR2 is YFSETQ. The CDR3 is 14 residues long. Trimming removed 4 bases at V and 4 bases at J, with 15 bases between. CDR3 coding DNA: TGCGCCAGCAGCCCCACAGGGTTGGGTTACGAGCAGTACTTC. Protein product: CASSPTGLGYEQYF.

In its sample, this clone was seen a few times. The chain combines TRBV5-8 with TRBJ2-7; 7 nucleotides line up with TRBD2. CDR3 length: 15 residues. Trimming at V came to 5 bases and at J to 5 bases, leaving 13 bases not matched to a gene. From germline, CDR1 is SGHTS and CDR2 YDEGEE. In DNA form, the CDR3 reads TGTGCCAGCAGACTATGGGGGGGTTCTGGCGACGAGCAGTACTTC. Translated, it gives CASRLWGGSGDEQYF.

The chain's CDR3 is CASSPWGGGNTGELFF. In DNA, the CDR3 is TGTGCCAGCAGCCCTTGGGGAGGCGGAAACACCGGGGAGCTGTTTTTT. This rearrangement joins TRBV25-1 to TRBJ2-2; perhaps TRBD2 as D (6 bases). The CDR3 covers 16 residues. Germline loops: CDR1 MGHDK, CDR2 SYGVNS. Trimming cost V 6 bases and J 2 bases, with 16 bases left between them.

The V and J genes are TRBV28 and TRBJ1-3; D is perhaps TRBD1 (5 bases). The CDR3 loop spans 15 amino acids. Germline V gene lookup returns CDR1 MDHEN and CDR2 SYDVKM. With 6 bases removed from V and 0 bases from J, the gap between germline ends came to 12 bases. For the CDR3, the DNA is TGTGCCAGCAGGGACATCGGTAGCTCTGGAAACACCATATATTTT. It is translated as CASRDIGSSGNTIYF.

The gene calls are TRBV9 and TRBJ2-5, with 14 bases lining up with TRBD2. Germline V CDR1 and CDR2: SGDLS, YYNGEE. This CDR3 spans 18 amino acids. The V gene end was trimmed by 2 bases and the J gene end by 5 bases; junction bases not matched to a gene: 11. CDR3 DNA sequence: TGTGCCAGCAGCGTCCAATCCGGGACTAGCGGGAGTTGGGAGACCCAGTACTTC. Protein sequence: CASSVQSGTSGSWETQYF. The full variable domain, rest sourced from reference TRBV9 and TRBJ2-5, is DSGVTQTPKHLITATGQRVTLRCSPRSGDLSVYWYQQSLDQGLQFLIQYYNGEERAKGNILERFSAQQFPDLHSELNLSSLELGDSALYFCASSVQSGTSGSWETQYFGPGTRLLVL.

This clone was detected only once. The chain joins TRBV6-1 to TRBJ1-2; TRBD1 agrees at 7 bases. V lost 3 bases and J lost 5; bases outside the gene matches: 3. The CDR3 runs 13 residues. In germline, CDR1 is MNHNS, CDR2 SASEGT. The CDR3 DNA reads TGTGCCAGCAGTGAGACAGGGATTTATGGCTACACCTTC. Translating gives CASSETGIYGYTF.

This chain connects TRBV19 to TRBJ1-5, with 9 bases matching TRBD1. This CDR3 is 15 amino acids long. Germline values: CDR1 LNHDA, CDR2 SQIVND (reference sequence). V lost 7 bases, J lost 0 bases, and 4 bases stayed unmatched. The CDR3 coding sequence is TGTGCCAGTAAGGACAGGGGATATAGCAATCAGCCCCAGCATTTT. This codes for CASKDRGYSNQPQHF.

Note on this clone: The same CDR3 is also encoded by other DNA sequences in this sample. The gene calls are TRBV5-1 and TRBJ1-1, with TRBD1 as a possible D gene (5 bases). Germline V gene lookup returns CDR1 SGHRS and CDR2 YFSETQ. The CDR3 spans 13 residues. The germline V and J ends were trimmed by 1 base and 2 bases, with 6 bases remaining between them. CDR3 sequence (DNA): TGCGCCAGCAGCTTGCAGGGTAACACTGAAGCTTTCTTT. Translated, it gives CASSLQGNTEAFF.

CDR3 DNA sequence: TGTGCCAGCAGTTTGAAGGGACAGGGGTCATCTGAAGCTTTCTTT. Translation gives CASSLKGQGSSEAFF. The genes are TRBV27 and TRBJ1-1; 10 bases are shared with TRBD1. Per the germline V gene, CDR1 is MNHEY and CDR2 is SMNVEV (reference sequence). Losses at the gene ends were 3 bases for V and 6 bases for J; bases not matched to a gene: 7. This CDR3 comprises 15 residues.

The gene calls are TRBV19 and TRBJ2-2, with a weak D call TRBD1 (6 bases). This CDR3 contains 14 residues. Germline V gene sequence: CDR1 LNHDA, CDR2 SQIVND (reference sequence). V was shortened by 7 bases and J by 0 bases, with 9 bases between the two germline ends. The CDR3 is CASNNRANTGELFF. CDR3 in DNA: TGTGCCAGTAACAACAGGGCGAACACCGGGGAGCTGTTTTTT. The whole variable domain, remainder taken from reference TRBV19 and TRBJ2-2, is DGGITQSPKYLFRKEGQNVTLSCEQNLNHDAMYWYRQDPGQGLRLIYYSQIVNDFQKGDIAEGYSVSREKKESFPLTVTSAQKNPTAFYLCASNNRANTGELFFGEGSRLTVL.

This clone turned up a few times. The chain is built from TRBV7-9 and TRBJ2-3, with a weak D call TRBD2 (7 bases). Trimming cost V 5 bases and J 2 bases, with 17 bases left between them. Germline V gene lookup returns CDR1 SEHNR and CDR2 FQNEAQ (reference sequence). CDR3 size: 16 residues. The CDR3 loop is CASSPSGRGHTDTQYF. Written as DNA, the CDR3 is TGTGCCAGCAGCCCATCTGGGCGGGGGCACACAGATACGCAGTATTTT.

The rearrangement joins TRBV5-6 to TRBJ2-7, with 10 nucleotides matching TRBD2. The germline gives CDR1 SGHDT, CDR2 YYEEEE. CDR3 length: 19 residues. The trim removed 4 bases at V and 3 bases at J, leaving 19 bases unmatched. The CDR3 protein is CASSAPGLATNYDVYEQYF. In DNA, the CDR3 is TGTGCCAGCAGCGCACCGGGACTAGCGACCAACTACGATGTCTACGAGCAGTACTTC.

The CDR3, as DNA: TGTGCCAGCAGCCTCCGGACTAGCGGAGCGCAGTTCTTC. Translated, it gives CASSLRTSGAQFF. This chain uses TRBV11-2 with TRBJ2-1; 10 positions agree with TRBD2. CDR3 size: 13 residues. The V gene end was trimmed by 5 bases and the J gene end by 12 bases; junction bases not matched to a gene: 7. The V gene's germline CDR1 is SGHAT and CDR2 FQNNGV.

The chain employs TRBV19 and TRBJ2-6; D not resolved. Germline CDR1 LNHDA, CDR2 SQIVND (reference sequence). The germline V and J ends were trimmed by 4 bases and 0 bases, with 16 bases remaining between them. The CDR3 runs 18 residues. CDR3 bases: TGTGCCAGTAGTAGTTCCGGGTCCACCTTCTCTGGGGCCAACGTCCTGACTTTC. Translation: CASSSSGSTFSGANVLTF. The full variable domain, rest sourced from reference TRBV19 and TRBJ2-6, is DGGITQSPKYLFRKEGQNVTLSCEQNLNHDAMYWYRQDPGQGLRLIYYSQIVNDFQKGDIAEGYSVSREKKESFPLTVTSAQKNPTAFYLCASSSSGSTFSGANVLTFGAGSRLTVL.

CDR3 residues: CASKGVAGDEQYF. The CDR3 DNA is TGTGCCAGCAAAGGCGTAGCGGGTGACGAGCAGTACTTC. V gene TRBV2 combines with J gene TRBJ2-7, with TRBD2 matching over 7 bases. This CDR3 contains 13 residues. V lost 7 bases, J lost 5 bases, and 8 bases stayed unmatched. Looked up from germline, CDR1 is SNHLY and CDR2 is FYNNEI.

The V gene is TRBV4-3, the J gene TRBJ1-3; D not resolved. V gave up 0 bases and J gave up 6 bases, with 12 bases separating them. The CDR3 spans 15 residues. From germline, CDR1 is LGHNA and CDR2 YSLEER. CDR3 in amino acids: CASSQDAAAPNTIYF. Here the CDR3 DNA reads TGCGCCAGCAGCCAAGATGCGGCTGCTCCAAACACCATATATTTT.

V usage is TRBV19 and J usage is TRBJ2-7; the match to TRBD2 covers 15 bases. V trimming: 5 bases; J trimming: 9 bases; junction bases outside the gene matches: 2. CDR3 size: 13 residues. Germline CDR1 and CDR2: LNHDA and SQIVND (reference sequence). The DNA for the CDR3 is TGTGCCAGTAGTCTGGGACTAGCGGGAGGGCAGTACTTC. Translated, it gives CASSLGLAGGQYF.

The CDR3 nucleotides are TGTGCCAGCAGCGATCCCATGGAAGCGGGCTCCTACAATGAGCAGTTCTTC. Its translation is CASSDPMEAGSYNEQFF. This chain joins TRBV9 and TRBJ2-1; D might be TRBD2 (6 bases). From germline, CDR1 is SGDLS and CDR2 YYNGEE. There are 17 residues in the CDR3. V was clipped by 3 bases and J by 0 bases, with 16 bases between them. Variable domain in full (rest from reference TRBV9 and TRBJ2-1): DSGVTQTPKHLITATGQRVTLRCSPRSGDLSVYWYQQSLDQGLQFLIQYYNGEERAKGNILERFSAQQFPDLHSELNLSSLELGDSALYFCASSDPMEAGSYNEQFFGPGTRLTVL.

Here the CDR3 reads CASSVAISGLAGSKQYF. CDR3 nucleotides: TGTGCCAGCAGCGTAGCCATTTCGGGACTAGCGGGATCGAAGCAGTACTTC. V gene TRBV9 combines with J gene TRBJ2-7; 13 bases line up with TRBD2. With V trimmed by 0 bases and J by 8 bases, 11 bases remained unmatched. CDR1 is SGDLS and CDR2 is YYNGEE in the germline V gene. This CDR3 has 17 residues. The whole variable domain, remainder taken from reference TRBV9 and TRBJ2-7, is DSGVTQTPKHLITATGQRVTLRCSPRSGDLSVYWYQQSLDQGLQFLIQYYNGEERAKGNILERFSAQQFPDLHSELNLSSLELGDSALYFCASSVAISGLAGSKQYFGPGTRLTVT.

This sequence joins TRBV9 and TRBJ1-1; D unclear. V was pared by 0 bases and J by 11 bases, with 17 bases between. Per germline, CDR1 SGDLS and CDR2 YYNGEE. This CDR3 spans 14 amino acids. DNA of the CDR3: TGTGCCAGCAGCGTAGCTAGTTCTCAAAACGGGGCTTTCTTT. It encodes CASSVASSQNGAFF.

The chain joins TRBV20-1 to TRBJ2-3; 15 nucleotides agree with TRBD2. Germline CDR1 DFQATT, CDR2 SNEGSKA (reference sequence). The CDR3 is 17 amino acids. The junction had 6 bases not matched to a gene; V was cut back by 3 bases and J by 2 bases. The CDR3 nucleotides read TGCAGTGCTAGTGGACTAGCGGGAGGGGGGATCACAGATACGCAGTATTTT. The encoded protein is CSASGLAGGGITDTQYF.

This clone was counted a single time. The rearrangement uses TRBV7-9 and TRBJ2-1; 11 positions agree with TRBD2. Per the germline V gene, CDR1 is SEHNR and CDR2 is FQNEAQ (reference sequence). The CDR3 sequence is 15 residues long. Trimming at V came to 4 bases and at J to 6 bases, leaving 5 bases not matched to a gene. CDR3 amino acids: CASSSRLAGINEQFF. CDR3 sequence (DNA): TGTGCCAGCAGCTCCCGACTAGCGGGAATCAATGAGCAGTTCTTC.